These 14 T cell receptor beta chains originate from one sample sequenced in a study of T cell responses to AZD1222 COVID-19 vaccine. Generated by immunoSEQ multiplex PCR, the TCRdb table keeps only in-frame clones and is missing some. The sample has roughly 120,000 clones, approximately 85% seen once; the top ten hold around 4.4%. The input for sequencing was peripheral blood, taken 28 days after the second AZD1222 dose. The receptors shown here come from an adult who received the AZD1222 COVID-19 vaccine.

V is TRBV6-5 and J is TRBJ2-5; possibly TRBD2 for D (6 bases). From germline, CDR1 is MNHEY and CDR2 SVGAGI. The CDR3 runs to 13 residues. Trimming shortened V by 8 bases and J by 4 bases, and 14 bases separated the two germline ends. The CDR3 sequence is CASSGGDLETQYF. The CDR3, as DNA: TGTGCCAGCTCAGGAGGGGATCTAGAGACCCAGTACTTC.

This chain connects TRBV9 to TRBJ2-3; D is unclear. Trimming left V 0 bases short and J 0 bases short, with 11 bases between. The CDR3 consists of 16 residues. Germline CDR1 reads SGDLS; CDR2 reads YYNGEE. The CDR3 DNA reads TGTGCCAGCAGCGTAGCACGCAGGCCAAGCACAGATACGCAGTATTTT. Translating it yields CASSVARRPSTDTQYF.

The rearrangement joins TRBV7-2 to TRBJ1-5; TRBD1 might be the D (5 bases). This CDR3 has 16 amino acids. Between the trimmed V and J ends, which lost 1 base and 0 bases, there was a span of 10 bases. CDR1 and CDR2 (germline): SGHTA, FQGNSA. CDR3 nucleotide sequence: TGTGCCAGCAGCTTAGTTTTAGGGGCTAGCAATCAGCCCCAGCATTTT. Encoded protein: CASSLVLGASNQPQHF.

The chain is built from TRBV6-5 and TRBJ1-1, with D uncertain. Trimming took off 4 bases at V and 0 bases at J, with 15 bases between the two ends. CDR1 and CDR2 (germline): MNHEY, SVGAGI. This CDR3 has 16 residues. The CDR3 DNA reads as TGTGCCAGCAGTTCCACCAAAGGACGGGTGAACACTGAAGCTTTCTTT. Its protein is CASSSTKGRVNTEAFF.

The V call is TRBV28, the J call TRBJ1-1, with unresolved D. Germline CDR1 and CDR2: MDHEN and SYDVKM. The length of the CDR3 is 14 residues. V lost 5 bases and J lost 1, with 11 bases in between. CDR3 coding DNA: TGTGCCAGCAGTGCCGTGGGGAAGAACACTGAAGCTTTCTTT. Translating it yields CASSAVGKNTEAFF. The whole variable domain, filled in from reference TRBV28 and TRBJ1-1, reads DVKVTQSSRYLVKRTGEKVFLECVQDMDHENMFWYRQDPGLGLRLIYFSYDVKMKEKGDIPEGYSVSREKKERFSLILESASTNQTSMYLCASSAVGKNTEAFFGQGTRLTVV.

The V and J genes are TRBV30 and TRBJ2-2, with a weak D call TRBD1 (6 bases). CDR1 is GTSNPN, CDR2 SVGIG, per germline (reference sequence). The CDR3 consists of 15 residues. Trimming left V 4 bases short and J 2 bases short, with 14 bases between. CDR3 sequence reads: CAWIPGHINTGELFF. CDR3 bases: TGTGCCTGGATTCCGGGACACATAAACACCGGGGAGCTGTTTTTT. The whole variable domain, filled in from reference TRBV30 and TRBJ2-2, reads SQTIHQWPATLVQPVGSPLSLECTVEGTSNPNLYWYRQAAGRGLQLLFYSVGIGQISSEVPQNLSASRPQDRQFILSSKKLLLSDSGFYLCAWIPGHINTGELFFGEGSRLTVL.

The rearrangement uses TRBV29-1 and TRBJ1-1; TRBD1 matches at 7 bases. With V trimmed by 6 bases and J by 2 bases, 9 bases remained unmatched. Germline loops: CDR1 SQVTM, CDR2 ANQGSEA. The CDR3 runs to 14 residues. CDR3 in DNA: TGCAGCGTCAGGGAGGGGGCGGGAAACACTGAAGCTTTCTTT. It codes for CSVREGAGNTEAFF.

This clone was seen only once. The genes are TRBV2 and TRBJ2-7, with D possibly called TRBD1 or TRBD2 (5 bases each). The germline CDR1 and CDR2 sequences are SNHLY and FYNNEI. V dropped 6 bases and J dropped 2 bases, with 14 bases sitting between them. This CDR3 has 14 residues. The chain's CDR3 is CASRGSGPTYEQYF. The CDR3, as DNA: TGTGCCAGCAGGGGTTCGGGACCAACCTACGAGCAGTACTTC.

This clone came up once. This chain links TRBV28 with TRBJ1-3, with D tentatively TRBD1 (6 bases). Germline V lookup: CDR1 MDHEN, CDR2 SYDVKM. With 7 bases removed from V and 2 bases from J, the gap between germline ends came to 18 bases. The CDR3 consists of 16 residues. The CDR3 sequence: CASTPPGGLAGNTIYF. CDR3 sequence (DNA): TGTGCCAGCACTCCGCCTGGGGGGCTAGCTGGAAACACCATATATTTT.

Of note for this clone: Germline is not matched at one junction end, which may reflect a read error. CDR3 nucleotides: TGTGCCAGCAGCTTAGGGACTAACTATGGCTCCACCTTC. It translates to CASSLGTNYGSTF. The J gene is TRBJ1-2, the V gene TRBV11-2, with D unclear. Germline V CDR1 and CDR2: SGHAT, FQNNGV. This CDR3 has 13 amino acids.

V is TRBV9 and J is TRBJ2-5; the match to TRBD1 covers 10 bases. In germline, CDR1 is SGDLS, CDR2 YYNGEE. After removal of 6 bases from V and 5 bases from J, the junction contained 10 bases not matched to a gene. This CDR3 has 15 residues. DNA of the CDR3: TGTGCCAGCAACCGTTTGGACAGGGGGGTGGAGACCCAGTACTTC. Amino acid sequence: CASNRLDRGVETQYF.

The chain uses TRBV6-2 or TRBV6-3 and TRBJ1-1; D is perhaps TRBD1 (6 bases). This CDR3 comprises 13 residues. V lost 4 bases to trimming and J lost 1 base, with 7 bases between them. From germline, CDR1 is MNHEY and CDR2 SVGEGT. This CDR3 is CASSWTANTEAFF. The DNA of the CDR3 is TGTGCCAGCAGTTGGACAGCGAACACTGAAGCTTTCTTT.

The chain uses TRBV6-6 and TRBJ2-2, with TRBD2 identical over 7 bases. The V and J ends lost 2 bases and 7 bases, in that order; junction bases with no gene match: 4. The V gene's germline CDR1 is MNHNY and CDR2 SVGAGI (reference sequence). The CDR3 length is 14 residues. CDR3 nucleotide sequence: TGTGCCAGCAGTTACACCAGGGAGGGCGGGGAGCTGTTTTTT. This translates into CASSYTREGGELFF.

The CDR3 DNA is TGTGCCAGCAGTTACGGGACAGGGTATAATTCACCCCTCCACTTT. Amino acid sequence: CASSYGTGYNSPLHF. J is TRBJ1-6 and V is TRBV6-5, with 9 bases fitting TRBD1. Losses at the gene ends were 2 bases for V and 4 bases for J; bases not matched to a gene: 0. Germline V gene data show CDR1 as MNHEY and CDR2 as SVGAGI. This CDR3 contains 15 residues.